These 31 T cell receptor beta chains originate from one sample sequenced in a study of blood T cells in healthy people across ages. A second PCR, run for about 7 to 12 cycles, used a sample-barcoded 5' primer plus a J-beta primer mix. One entry per CDR3 protein results from TCRdb running MiXCR on the 5' RACE reads. The sample has 1.5 million to 2 million distinct CDR3 sequences, under 30% seen once; the top ten hold roughly 8%. Sample: blood. The receptor source for this set is a woman in her twenties or thirties in good health.

The sample holds a few counts of this clonotype. The chain has TRBV5-1 and TRBJ2-1; TRBD1 agrees at 9 bases. Germline trimming cut 0 bases from V and 7 bases from J; bases unmatched to any gene: 5. The germline V gene has CDR1 SGHRS and CDR2 YFSETQ. The CDR3 covers 15 residues. This chain's CDR3 is CASSLDRGRRNEQFF. DNA for the CDR3: TGCGCCAGCAGCTTGGACAGGGGGCGCCGAAATGAGCAGTTCTTC. Looking up the rest from reference TRBV5-1 and TRBJ2-1 gives the full variable domain: KAGVTQTPRYLIKTRGQQVTLSCSPISGHRSVSWYQQTPGQGLQFLFEYFSETQRNKGNFPGRFSGRQFSNSRSEMNVSTLELGDSALYLCASSLDRGRRNEQFFGPGTRLTVL.

V gene TRBV20-1 combines with J gene TRBJ1-5; D unclear. The CDR3 is 15 residues long. Germline values: CDR1 DFQATT, CDR2 SNEGSKA (reference sequence). Between the trimmed V and J ends, which lost 2 bases and 0 bases, there was a span of 11 bases. This CDR3 is CSARQTVTSNQPQHF. DNA of the CDR3: TGCAGTGCTAGACAGACCGTAACTAGCAATCAGCCCCAGCATTTT.

In this sample, this clonotype turned up many times. The chain combines TRBV10-3 with TRBJ2-3; 9 bases map to TRBD2. Germline CDR1 is ENHRY and CDR2 is SYGVKD. The V segment lost 3 bases and the J segment 5 bases; nucleotides outside the gene matches: 6. The CDR3 has 15 residues. The CDR3 bases are TGTGCCATCAGTGAACCTAGCGGGGACGGAGATACGCAGTATTTT. It translates to CAISEPSGDGDTQYF.

The chain is built from TRBV4-1 and TRBJ2-3; D remains unclear. The CDR3 consists of 20 residues. V was trimmed by 0 bases and J by 0 bases, leaving 22 bases between them. Per the germline V gene, CDR1 is MGHRA and CDR2 is YSYEKL. The CDR3 bases are TGCGCCAGCAGCCAAGATGGGCCAGAAAGATTCCACTCTAGCACAGATACGCAGTATTTT. Its translation is CASSQDGPERFHSSTDTQYF.

This chain links TRBV4-1 with TRBJ2-5; TRBD1 aligns across 8 bases. The CDR3 length is 16 residues. Germline values: CDR1 MGHRA, CDR2 YSYEKL. Germline trimming cut 4 bases from V and 1 base from J; bases unmatched to any gene: 8. The CDR3 bases are TGCGCCAGCAGCCGGTGGTCAGGGGGCCTCCAAGAGACCCAGTACTTC. Protein product: CASSRWSGGLQETQYF.

Regarding this clonotype: A read error may produce the germline difference seen at one junction end. The chain carries TRBV15 and TRBJ2-6; TRBD1 matches at 9 bases. CDR1 and CDR2 from the germline V gene are LNHNV and YYDKDF (reference sequence). The CDR3 runs 19 residues. The chain's CDR3 is CATSSPMTGGPSGANVRTF. The DNA of the CDR3 is TGTGCCACCAGCAGCCCCATGACAGGGGGGCCCTCTGGGGCCAACGTCCGGACTTTC.

In its sample, this clonotype was seen many times. This rearrangement joins TRBV20-1 to TRBJ2-7; D may be TRBD2 (6 bases). This CDR3 is 11 amino acids long. V shed 4 bases and J shed 5 bases, with 9 bases lying between them. Per the germline V gene, CDR1 is DFQATT and CDR2 is SNEGSKA (reference sequence). This CDR3 is CSAKRRDEQYF. CDR3 coding DNA: TGCAGTGCTAAAAGGAGGGACGAGCAGTACTTC.

The sample holds many counts of this clonotype. The chain joins TRBV19 to TRBJ2-7; D may be TRBD2 (6 bases). In germline, CDR1 is LNHDA, CDR2 SQIVND (reference sequence). There are 17 residues in the CDR3. V was shortened by 6 bases and J by 5 bases, with 26 bases between the two germline ends. The CDR3 here is CASRPGLARGEEHEQYF. DNA of the CDR3: TGTGCCAGTAGGCCTGGGCTAGCGCGAGGAGAGGAACACGAGCAGTACTTC.

This chain connects TRBV27 to TRBJ2-4; D tentatively fits TRBD1 or TRBD2 (5 bases each). Looked up from germline, CDR1 is MNHEY and CDR2 is SMNVEV (reference sequence). The CDR3 has 13 amino acids. V lost 5 bases and J 6 bases, leaving 11 bases between the germline ends. The CDR3 region has the DNA TGTGCCAGCAGTCCAGGGACCACAAACATTCAGTACTTC. Residues: CASSPGTTNIQYF.

This clonotype turned up a few times. The J gene is TRBJ1-2, the V gene TRBV15; D gene unclear. Trimming took 3 bases from V and 6 from J, leaving 14 bases between them. The CDR3 loop spans 14 amino acids. CDR1 is LNHNV and CDR2 is YYDKDF in the germline V gene (reference sequence). Here the CDR3 reads CATSSKRVVHGYTF. CDR3 nucleotide sequence: TGTGCCACCAGCAGCAAGAGGGTGGTGCATGGCTACACCTTC.

The chain has TRBV30 and TRBJ1-5; D gene unclear. The CDR3 runs 15 residues. V was shortened by 4 bases and J by 1 base, with 14 bases between the two germline ends. In germline, CDR1 is GTSNPN, CDR2 SVGIG (reference sequence). This CDR3 is CAWTARGVSNQPQHF. The CDR3 region has the DNA TGTGCCTGGACCGCTCGTGGGGTGAGCAATCAGCCCCAGCATTTT.

The V gene is TRBV11-2, the J gene TRBJ2-1; 10 bases fit TRBD2. V shed 6 bases, J shed 12 bases, and the junction held 5 bases outside the gene matches. CDR1 and CDR2 (germline): SGHAT, FQNNGV. CDR3 size: 12 residues. The CDR3 loop is CASSSPSGRQFF. CDR3 DNA sequence: TGTGCCAGCAGTTCTCCTAGCGGGAGGCAGTTCTTC.

DNA for the CDR3: TGCGCCAGCAGCTTGACAGGGGCTGATACTAATGAAAAACTGTTTTTT. Translated, it gives CASSLTGADTNEKLFF. V gene TRBV5-1 combines with J gene TRBJ1-4; 7 bases align to TRBD1. CDR1 is SGHRS and CDR2 is YFSETQ in the germline V gene. V trimming: 1 base; J trimming: 2 bases; junction bases outside the gene matches: 5. This CDR3 region has 16 residues.

The chain employs TRBV5-1 and TRBJ2-5; tentatively, D is TRBD1 (6 bases). From germline, CDR1 is SGHRS and CDR2 YFSETQ. The V and J ends lost 3 bases and 4 bases respectively, with 13 bases between them. This CDR3 has 14 amino acids. This chain's CDR3 is CASSYSGDSETQYF. The CDR3 DNA reads as TGCGCCAGCAGCTACTCAGGGGATTCAGAGACCCAGTACTTC.

This clonotype was observed many times. J is TRBJ2-7 and V is TRBV10-3; a possible D gene is TRBD1 (5 bases). V lost 8 bases and J 6 bases, leaving 17 bases between the germline ends. The CDR3 length is 13 residues. The V gene's germline CDR1 is ENHRY and CDR2 SYGVKD. CDR3 loop: CAIQGAEFSEQYF. As DNA, the CDR3 is TGTGCCATCCAGGGTGCGGAGTTTTCCGAGCAGTACTTC.

In this sample, this clonotype turned up a few times. The V gene is TRBV5-1, the J gene TRBJ1-1; weak D call: TRBD1 (6 bases). The CDR3 contains 14 residues. Germline V gene sequence: CDR1 SGHRS, CDR2 YFSETQ. V gave up 3 bases and J gave up 1 base, with 10 bases separating them. The CDR3 protein is CASSSTGQNTEAFF. Here the CDR3 DNA reads TGCGCCAGCAGCTCGACGGGACAGAACACTGAAGCTTTCTTT.

This clonotype was seen more than once but under ten times. This chain connects TRBV5-1 to TRBJ2-1, with D maybe TRBD2 (5 bases). V was clipped by 3 bases and J by 0 bases, with 10 bases between them. The CDR3 sequence is 15 residues long. The germline V gene has CDR1 SGHRS and CDR2 YFSETQ. CDR3 nucleotides: TGCGCCAGCAGCTCCGTTGGGAGCTCCTACAATGAGCAGTTCTTC. Its protein product is CASSSVGSSYNEQFF.

This clonotype was seen more than once but under ten times. The chain carries TRBV7-9 and TRBJ2-1; D possibly matches TRBD1 or TRBD2 (5 bases each). The CDR3 is 13 amino acids. Trimming cost V 5 bases and J 15 bases, with 20 bases left between them. Germline V gives CDR1 SEHNR, CDR2 FQNEAQ (reference sequence). Here the CDR3 DNA reads TGTGCCAGCAGCCCTAGGGGACGGACCCGACTGTTCTTC. This translates into CASSPRGRTRLFF.

The gene calls are TRBV29-1 and TRBJ2-5, with D tentatively TRBD1 (6 bases). V lost 3 bases and J lost 5, with 16 bases in between. There are 14 residues in the CDR3. Germline CDR1 SQVTM, CDR2 ANQGSEA. CDR3 coding DNA: TGCAGCGTTGATGGGGGCGAAGCGGAGGAGACCCAGTACTTC. Its translation is CSVDGGEAEETQYF.

This clonotype was seen ten or more times. V gene TRBV29-1 combines with J gene TRBJ2-3, with D unclear. This CDR3 spans 13 amino acids. CDR1 is SQVTM and CDR2 is ANQGSEA in the germline V gene. The V and J ends lost 4 bases and 0 bases respectively, with 8 bases between them. The CDR3 sequence is CSVARGSTDTQYF. For the CDR3, the DNA is TGCAGCGTTGCGCGCGGAAGCACAGATACGCAGTATTTT.

This clonotype was seen only a few times. V usage is TRBV7-9 and J usage is TRBJ1-1; D is ambiguous. Deletions cut 4 bases from V and 9 bases from J, with 9 bases between. CDR1 and CDR2 from the germline V gene are SEHNR and FQNEAQ (reference sequence). The CDR3 runs to 11 residues. CDR3 coding DNA: TGTGCCAGCAGCTCCCCTTCTCAAGCTTTCTTT. Protein product: CASSSPSQAFF.

There are a few counts of this clonotype. One end of the junction fails to match germline, which may point to a read error. This chain uses TRBV10-3 with TRBJ2-7; no reliable D call. Germline-derived CDR1 and CDR2 are ENHRY and SYGVKD. The CDR3 sequence is 12 residues long. This CDR3 reads CAIGEALSEQYF. CDR3 nucleotides: TGTGCCATCGGTGAGGCCCTAAGTGAGCAGTACTTC.

This chain links TRBV28 with TRBJ1-4; 8 positions agree with TRBD1. Trimming took 3 bases from V and 8 from J; bases not matched to a gene: 11. The CDR3 spans 16 residues. Germline CDR1 reads MDHEN; CDR2 reads SYDVKM. As DNA, the CDR3 is TGTGCCAGCAGTTTTCCACGGACAGGGCAAGGCGAAAAACTGTTTTTT. This codes for CASSFPRTGQGEKLFF.

V gene TRBV29-1 combines with J gene TRBJ2-1, with D maybe TRBD1 (5 bases). V lost 1 base and J lost 1, with 11 bases in between. From germline, CDR1 is SQVTM and CDR2 ANQGSEA. This CDR3 has 15 amino acids. The CDR3 DNA sequence: TGCAGCGTTGAAGGGACAAGGGGTTCCTACAATGAGCAGTTCTTC. This gives the protein CSVEGTRGSYNEQFF.

This clonotype came up many times. This chain joins TRBV15 and TRBJ2-7; 8 bases align to TRBD1. J gave up 6 bases and V 0 bases, and 10 bases lay outside the gene matches. CDR1 and CDR2 from the germline V gene are LNHNV and YYDKDF (reference sequence). The CDR3 totals 16 residues. The CDR3 spells CATSREMQGAQSEQYF. The CDR3 region has the DNA TGTGCCACCAGCAGAGAGATGCAGGGGGCGCAGAGCGAGCAGTACTTC.

This clonotype was recorded many times. The CDR3 DNA is TGCAGCGTCGTAATGGGAGGGGAGCGCTACGAGCAGTACTTC. This translates into CSVVMGGERYEQYF. The V call is TRBV29-1, the J call TRBJ2-7; 7 nucleotides align to TRBD2. Germline V gives CDR1 SQVTM, CDR2 ANQGSEA. This CDR3 is built from 14 residues. V was pared by 6 bases and J by 3 bases, with 11 bases of the junction left unmatched.

This clonotype was seen only a few times. The chain carries TRBV12-3 or TRBV12-4 and TRBJ2-6; D unclear. Between the trimmed V and J ends, which lost 5 bases and 6 bases, there was a span of 11 bases. The CDR3 spans 14 residues. The CDR3 reads CASSQRAEANVLTF. The CDR3 nucleotides are TGTGCCAGCAGTCAACGGGCGGAGGCCAACGTCCTGACTTTC.

In this sample, this clonotype turned up a few times. The chain combines TRBV6-6 with TRBJ2-1; 16 bases align to TRBD2. The CDR3 totals 16 residues. V was clipped by 6 bases and J by 13 bases; unmatched bases: 12. Germline loops: CDR1 MNHNY, CDR2 SVGAGI (reference sequence). The CDR3 loop reads CASRPGTSGRALEQFF. CDR3 DNA sequence: TGTGCCAGCAGACCCGGGACTAGCGGGAGGGCCCTGGAACAGTTCTTC.

This clonotype was counted many times. The chain has TRBV3-1 and TRBJ2-5, with TRBD2 matching over 10 bases. Germline loops: CDR1 LGHDT, CDR2 YNNKEL (reference sequence). Trimming cost V 4 bases and J 5 bases; bases outside gene matches: 13. This CDR3 is built from 17 residues. CDR3 nucleotides: TGTGCCAGCAGCCCAACGTGGACTAGCGGCGCTGGGGAGACCCAGTACTTC. As protein: CASSPTWTSGAGETQYF.

The chain links TRBV25-1 to TRBJ1-1, with 10 bases fitting TRBD1. From germline, CDR1 is MGHDK and CDR2 SYGVNS. Trimming took 3 bases from V and 5 from J; bases not matched to a gene: 6. The length of the CDR3 is 15 residues. CDR3 bases: TGTGCCAGCAGTGATGAAAGGACAGGGGGGACTGAAGCTTTCTTT. It encodes CASSDERTGGTEAFF. The full variable domain, with the rest looked up from reference TRBV25-1 and TRBJ1-1, is EADIYQTPRYLVIGTGKKITLECSQTMGHDKMYWYQQDPGMELHLIHYSYGVNSTEKGDLSSESTVSRIRTEHFPLTLESARPSHTSQYLCASSDERTGGTEAFFGQGTRLTVV.

The chain combines TRBV10-3 with TRBJ2-3, with 8 positions matching TRBD2. This CDR3 comprises 16 residues. Trimming took 5 bases from V and 2 from J; bases not matched to a gene: 9. Germline V lookup: CDR1 ENHRY, CDR2 SYGVKD. The CDR3 reads CAISFTSGGYTDTQYF. The CDR3 nucleotides are TGTGCCATCAGTTTTACTAGCGGAGGGTACACAGATACGCAGTATTTT.